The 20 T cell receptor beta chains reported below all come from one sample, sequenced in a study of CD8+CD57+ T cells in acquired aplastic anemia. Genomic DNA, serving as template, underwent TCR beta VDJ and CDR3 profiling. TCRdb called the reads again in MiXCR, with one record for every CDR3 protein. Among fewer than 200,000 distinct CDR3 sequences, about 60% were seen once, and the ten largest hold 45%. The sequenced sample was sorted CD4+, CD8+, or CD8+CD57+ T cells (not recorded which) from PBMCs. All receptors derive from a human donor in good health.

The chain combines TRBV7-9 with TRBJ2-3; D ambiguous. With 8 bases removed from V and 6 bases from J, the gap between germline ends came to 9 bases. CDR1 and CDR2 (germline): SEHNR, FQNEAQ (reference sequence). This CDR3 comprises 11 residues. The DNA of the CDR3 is TGTGCCAGCTCAAAGACGGATACGCAGTATTTT. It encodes CASSKTDTQYF.

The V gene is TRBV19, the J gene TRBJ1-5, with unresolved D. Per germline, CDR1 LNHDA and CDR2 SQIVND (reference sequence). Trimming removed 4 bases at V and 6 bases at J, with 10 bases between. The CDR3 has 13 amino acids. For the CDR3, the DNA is TGTGCCAGTAGTAAAGGGTCGGGTCAGCCCCAGCATTTT. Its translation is CASSKGSGQPQHF.

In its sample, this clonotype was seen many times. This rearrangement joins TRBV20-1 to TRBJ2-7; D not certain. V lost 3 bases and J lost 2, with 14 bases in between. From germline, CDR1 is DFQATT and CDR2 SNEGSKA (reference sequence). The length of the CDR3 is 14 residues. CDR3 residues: CSASDHPVAYEQYF. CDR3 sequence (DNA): TGCAGTGCTAGCGACCACCCGGTTGCCTACGAGCAGTACTTC.

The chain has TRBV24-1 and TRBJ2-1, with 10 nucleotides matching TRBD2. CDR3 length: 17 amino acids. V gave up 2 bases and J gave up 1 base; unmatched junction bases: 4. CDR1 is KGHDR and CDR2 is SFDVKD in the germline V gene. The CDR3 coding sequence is TGTGCCACCAGTGATTCTGGACTAGCGGCGTCCTACAATGAGCAGTTCTTC. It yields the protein CATSDSGLAASYNEQFF.

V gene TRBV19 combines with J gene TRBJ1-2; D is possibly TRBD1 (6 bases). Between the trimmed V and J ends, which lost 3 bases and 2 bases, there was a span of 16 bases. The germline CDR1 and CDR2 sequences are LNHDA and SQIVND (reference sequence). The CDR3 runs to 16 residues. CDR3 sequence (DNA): TGTGCCAGTAGTATGTATACGGGGGCATCGAACTATGGCTACACCTTC. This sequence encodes CASSMYTGASNYGYTF.

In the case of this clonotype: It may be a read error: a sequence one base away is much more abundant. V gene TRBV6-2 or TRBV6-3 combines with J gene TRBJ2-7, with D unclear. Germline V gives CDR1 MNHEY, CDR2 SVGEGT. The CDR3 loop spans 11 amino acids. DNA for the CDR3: TGTGCCAGCAGTTACGGTGTGGAGCAGCACTTC. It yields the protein CASSYGVEQHF.

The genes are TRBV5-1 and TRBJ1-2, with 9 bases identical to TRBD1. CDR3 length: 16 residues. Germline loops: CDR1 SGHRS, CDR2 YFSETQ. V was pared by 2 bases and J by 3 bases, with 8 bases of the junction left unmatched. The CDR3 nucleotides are TGCGCCAGCAGCTTTGGGACAGGGCCTAGGGACTATGGCTACACCTTC. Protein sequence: CASSFGTGPRDYGYTF.

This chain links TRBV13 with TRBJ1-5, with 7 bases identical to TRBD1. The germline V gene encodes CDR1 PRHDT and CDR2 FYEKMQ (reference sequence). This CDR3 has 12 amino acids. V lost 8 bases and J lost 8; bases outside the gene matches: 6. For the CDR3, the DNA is TGTGCCAGCGCAAACAGGGGAAAGCCCCAGCATTTT. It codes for CASANRGKPQHF.

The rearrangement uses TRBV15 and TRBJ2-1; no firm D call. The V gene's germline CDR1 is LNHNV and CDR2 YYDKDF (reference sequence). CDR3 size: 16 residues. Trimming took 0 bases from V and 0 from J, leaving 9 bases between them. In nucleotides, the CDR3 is TGTGCCACCAGCAGAGAGACCGTCGGCTCCTACAATGAGCAGTTCTTC. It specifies CATSRETVGSYNEQFF.

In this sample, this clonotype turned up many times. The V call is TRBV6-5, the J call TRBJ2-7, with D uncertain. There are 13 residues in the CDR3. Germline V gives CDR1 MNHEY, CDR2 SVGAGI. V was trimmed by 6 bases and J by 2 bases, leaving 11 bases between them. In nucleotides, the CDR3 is TGTGCCAGCAGGGGCGGAATCACCTACGAGCAGTACTTC. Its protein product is CASRGGITYEQYF.

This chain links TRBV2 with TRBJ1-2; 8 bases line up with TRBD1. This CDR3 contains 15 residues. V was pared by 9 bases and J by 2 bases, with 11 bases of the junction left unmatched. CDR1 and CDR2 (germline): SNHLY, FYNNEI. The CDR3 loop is CARGSGGAQNYGYTF. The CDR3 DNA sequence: TGTGCCAGGGGGTCAGGGGGCGCGCAAAACTATGGCTACACCTTC.

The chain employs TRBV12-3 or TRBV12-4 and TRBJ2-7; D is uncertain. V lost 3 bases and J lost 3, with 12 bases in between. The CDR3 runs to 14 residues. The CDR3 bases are TGTGCCAGCAGTTTCGAAGTGTTAGTCTACGAGCAGTACTTC. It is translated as CASSFEVLVYEQYF.

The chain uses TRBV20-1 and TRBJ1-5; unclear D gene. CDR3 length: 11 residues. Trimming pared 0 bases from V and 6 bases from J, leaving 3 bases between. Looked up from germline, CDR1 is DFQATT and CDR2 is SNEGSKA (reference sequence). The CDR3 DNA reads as TGCAGTGCTAGAGACGGTCAGCCCCAGCATTTT. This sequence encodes CSARDGQPQHF.

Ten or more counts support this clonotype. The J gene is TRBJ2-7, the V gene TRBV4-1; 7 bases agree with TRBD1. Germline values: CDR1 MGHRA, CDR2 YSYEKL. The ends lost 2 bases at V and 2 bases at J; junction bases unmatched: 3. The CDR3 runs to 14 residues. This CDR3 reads CASSQNTGAYEQYF. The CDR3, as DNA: TGCGCCAGCAGCCAAAACACAGGGGCCTACGAGCAGTACTTC.

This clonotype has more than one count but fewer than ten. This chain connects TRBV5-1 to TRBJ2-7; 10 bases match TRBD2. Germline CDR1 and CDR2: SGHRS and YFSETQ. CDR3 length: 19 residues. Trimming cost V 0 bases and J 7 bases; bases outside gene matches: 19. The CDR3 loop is CASSLGIAGGRSSYNEQYF. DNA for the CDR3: TGCGCCAGCAGCTTGGGAATAGCGGGGGGAAGGAGCTCCTACAATGAGCAGTACTTC.

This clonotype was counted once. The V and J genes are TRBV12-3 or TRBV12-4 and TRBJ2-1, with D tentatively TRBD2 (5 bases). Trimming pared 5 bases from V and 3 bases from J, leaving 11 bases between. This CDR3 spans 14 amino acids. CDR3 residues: CASSPGTSYNEQFF. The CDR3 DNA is TGTGCCAGCAGTCCCGGAACTAGCTACAATGAGCAGTTCTTC.

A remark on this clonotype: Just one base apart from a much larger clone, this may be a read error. CDR3 nucleotides: TGCGCCAGCAGCCACTATACAGGGGTCAGCTCTGGGGCCGACGTCCTGACTTTC. Its protein product is CASSHYTGVSSGADVLTF. The gene calls are TRBV4-1 and TRBJ2-6; the match to TRBD1 covers 7 bases. The length of the CDR3 is 18 residues. Germline lookup yields CDR1 MGHRA and CDR2 YSYEKL.

CDR3 nucleotides: TGCAGTGCTAGAGAGTTGGTAGCGGCGAACACCGGGGAGCTGTTTTTT. Translation gives CSARELVAANTGELFF. The gene calls are TRBV20-1 and TRBJ2-1; TRBD2 is a possible D gene (6 bases). The assigned J gene may be wrong: the sequence end matches TRBJ2-2 better. This CDR3 is built from 16 residues. Germline CDR1 DFQATT, CDR2 SNEGSKA (reference sequence).

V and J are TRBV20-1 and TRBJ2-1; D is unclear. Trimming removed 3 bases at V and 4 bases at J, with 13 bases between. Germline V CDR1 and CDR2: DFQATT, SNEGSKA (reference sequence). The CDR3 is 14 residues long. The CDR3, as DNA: TGCAGTGCTAGCCCCGACCCGCGGTACAATGAGCAGTTCTTC. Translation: CSASPDPRYNEQFF.

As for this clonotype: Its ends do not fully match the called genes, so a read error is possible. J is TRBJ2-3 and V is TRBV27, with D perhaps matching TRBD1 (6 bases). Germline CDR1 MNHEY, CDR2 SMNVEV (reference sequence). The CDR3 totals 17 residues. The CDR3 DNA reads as TGTGCCAGCAGTCTCCGGACTTGGACAGCAAGCATAGATACGCAGTATTTT. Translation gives CASSLRTWTASIDTQYF.